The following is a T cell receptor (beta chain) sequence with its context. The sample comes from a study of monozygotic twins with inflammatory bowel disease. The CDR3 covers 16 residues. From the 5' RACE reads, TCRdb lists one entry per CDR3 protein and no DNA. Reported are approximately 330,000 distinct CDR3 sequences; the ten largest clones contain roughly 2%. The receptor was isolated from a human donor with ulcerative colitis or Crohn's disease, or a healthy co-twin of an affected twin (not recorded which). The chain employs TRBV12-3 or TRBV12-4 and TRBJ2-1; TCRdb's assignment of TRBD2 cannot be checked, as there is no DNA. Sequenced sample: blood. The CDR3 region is CASRVGASGPYNEQFF.